This entry is about one TCR beta chain. The target antigen is unknown. The CDR3 runs to 14 residues. J gave up 4 bases and V 8 bases, and 7 bases lay outside the gene matches. In germline, CDR1 is MNHNS, CDR2 SASEGT. The data originate from a study of vaccination and CD4 T cells after COVID-19. Study as a whole: Recovered patients in the cohort numbered six men and four women, two of them Hispanic. Both day-14 and day-161-to-241 post-vaccine samples exist for a few convalescent patients.

Stated time point: late sampling 161 to 241 days after vaccination in a few convalescent patients. Treatment given: 10-day PBMC culture with coronavirus spike peptide pools or control peptides (ViraFEST assay). Oncomine TCR Beta short-read sequencing was applied to DNA from cultured CD4+ T cells. One entry per CDR3 protein results from TCRdb running MiXCR on the PCR reads. The repertoire holds about 20,000 distinct CDR3 sequences, with 30% to 45% as singletons. This clonotype was obtained from a human donor who had recovered from COVID-19. Sequences were derived from CD4+ T cells from blood, cultured in vitro, sampled about 7 months after SARS-CoV-2 vaccination. The chain recombines TRBV6-1 with TRBJ2-3; TRBD2 aligns across 9 bases. CDR3 in amino acids: CASGGLATSDTQYF. The DNA of the CDR3 is TGTGCCAGCGGAGGACTAGCGACGTCAGATACGCAGTATTTT.